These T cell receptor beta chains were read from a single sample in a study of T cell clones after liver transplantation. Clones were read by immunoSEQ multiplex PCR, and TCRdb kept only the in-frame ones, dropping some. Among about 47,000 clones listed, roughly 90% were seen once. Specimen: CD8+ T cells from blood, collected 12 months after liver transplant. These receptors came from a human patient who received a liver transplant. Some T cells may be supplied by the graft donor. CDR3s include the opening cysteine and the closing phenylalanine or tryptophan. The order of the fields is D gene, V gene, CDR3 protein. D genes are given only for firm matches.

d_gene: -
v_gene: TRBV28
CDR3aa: CASSFGAGLYTSGGYTF

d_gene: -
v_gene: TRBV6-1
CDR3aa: CATQARGIFGYTF

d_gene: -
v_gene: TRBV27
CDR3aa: CASRTPLGYGYTF

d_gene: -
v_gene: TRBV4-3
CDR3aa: CASSQRGRGTEAFF

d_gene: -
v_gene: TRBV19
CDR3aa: CASSIGEGYEQYF

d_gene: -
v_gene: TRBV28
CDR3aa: CASSLLGNQPQHF

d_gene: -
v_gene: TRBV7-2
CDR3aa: CASSLFGADTQYF

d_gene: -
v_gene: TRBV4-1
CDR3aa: CASSQEPRWQPQHF

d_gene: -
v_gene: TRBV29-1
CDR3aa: CSVFILAERQETQYF

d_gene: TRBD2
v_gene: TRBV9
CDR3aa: CASSTRTSGSYGDTQYF

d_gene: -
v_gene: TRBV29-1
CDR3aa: CSVEVVGGRSDTGELFF

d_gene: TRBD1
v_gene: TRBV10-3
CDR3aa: CAISESTGFNNEQFF

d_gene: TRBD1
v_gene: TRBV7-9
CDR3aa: CASSLTTGGSNQPQHF

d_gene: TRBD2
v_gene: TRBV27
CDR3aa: CASTAAGSSYNEQFF

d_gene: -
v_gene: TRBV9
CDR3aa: CASSVVGTSIYGEQFF

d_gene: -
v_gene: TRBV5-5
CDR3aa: CASSWGSAYEQYF

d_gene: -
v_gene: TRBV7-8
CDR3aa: CASSFDGTVATNEKLFF

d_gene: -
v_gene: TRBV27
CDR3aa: CASSLAPSYEQYF

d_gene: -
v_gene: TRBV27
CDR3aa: CASGPGEGGDTQYF

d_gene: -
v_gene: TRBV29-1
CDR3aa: CSVGGQLSYEQYF

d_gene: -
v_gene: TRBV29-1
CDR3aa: CSVEDMEGRAYNEQFF

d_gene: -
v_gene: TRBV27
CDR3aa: CASSLSRQRLNPNYGYTF

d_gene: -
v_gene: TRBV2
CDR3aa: CASSPAGWGDTQYF

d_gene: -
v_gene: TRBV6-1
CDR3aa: CASSEYPAGQNIQYF

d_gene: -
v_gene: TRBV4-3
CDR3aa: CASSQDRASRETQYF